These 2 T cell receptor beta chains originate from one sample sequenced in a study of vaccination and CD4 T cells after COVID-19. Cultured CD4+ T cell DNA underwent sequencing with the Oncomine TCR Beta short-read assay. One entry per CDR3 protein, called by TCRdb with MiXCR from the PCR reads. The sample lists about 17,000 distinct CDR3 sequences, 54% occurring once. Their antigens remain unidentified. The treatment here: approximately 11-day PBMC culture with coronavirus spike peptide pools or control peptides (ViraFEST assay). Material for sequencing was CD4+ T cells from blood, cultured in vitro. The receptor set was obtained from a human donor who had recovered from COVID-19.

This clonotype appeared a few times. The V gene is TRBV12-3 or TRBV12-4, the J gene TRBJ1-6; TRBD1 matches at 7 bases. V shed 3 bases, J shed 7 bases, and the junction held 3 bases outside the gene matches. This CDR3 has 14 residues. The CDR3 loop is CASSFGRGNSPLHF. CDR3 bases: TGTGCCAGCAGTTTCGGCAGGGGGAATTCACCCCTCCACTTT.

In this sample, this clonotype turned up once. CDR3: CASSPEPGTGFYGYTF. The CDR3 nucleotides read TGCGCCAGCAGCCCAGAACCGGGGACAGGGTTCTATGGCTACACCTTC. The rearrangement uses TRBV5-1 and TRBJ1-2; the match to TRBD1 covers 9 bases. Germline V gene sequence: CDR1 SGHRS, CDR2 YFSETQ. Germline trimming cut 4 bases from V and 4 bases from J; bases unmatched to any gene: 11. CDR3 length equals 16 residues. The whole variable domain, remainder taken from reference TRBV5-1 and TRBJ1-2, is KAGVTQTPRYLIKTRGQQVTLSCSPISGHRSVSWYQQTPGQGLQFLFEYFSETQRNKGNFPGRFSGRQFSNSRSEMNVSTLELGDSALYLCASSPEPGTGFYGYTFGSGTRLTVV.